Detailed here is one T cell receptor (beta chain). The antigen is not known. This CDR3 spans 15 amino acids. The ends were cut back, 4 bases at V and 6 bases at J, with 15 bases in the middle. Germline V lookup: CDR1 LGHNA, CDR2 YSLEER. These data belong to a study of T-cell reconstitution after alpha-beta-depleted transplantation in children. Unique molecular identifiers were used in preparing the TCRbeta library. MiXCR, run by TCRdb on the PCR reads, gives a single entry per CDR3 protein. The sample shows about 130,000 distinct CDR3 sequences, roughly 9% of them seen only once. Study-level results: T-cell counts and diversity at one year following transplant were attributed mainly to newly produced T cells. Surviving recipient T cells and thymic progenitors produced the high day-60 TCRbeta diversity seen in some patients. Reported findings indicate that, about two months after transplant, alpha-beta T cells came from several hundred expanded clones, which were derived from non-depleted graft cells.

The sequence was obtained from a girl under three years old who had a stem cell transplant for combined immunodeficiency, so the T cells may come from the graft donor. The sample consisted of PBMCs, mostly from graft donor cells, taken 180 days after TCRalphabeta/CD19-depleted stem cell transplant. J is TRBJ1-4 and V is TRBV4-3; possibly TRBD1 for D (6 bases). The CDR3 reads CASSPGTSTHEKLFF. The CDR3 DNA reads TGCGCCAGCAGCCCCGGGACAAGTACTCATGAAAAACTGTTTTTT.